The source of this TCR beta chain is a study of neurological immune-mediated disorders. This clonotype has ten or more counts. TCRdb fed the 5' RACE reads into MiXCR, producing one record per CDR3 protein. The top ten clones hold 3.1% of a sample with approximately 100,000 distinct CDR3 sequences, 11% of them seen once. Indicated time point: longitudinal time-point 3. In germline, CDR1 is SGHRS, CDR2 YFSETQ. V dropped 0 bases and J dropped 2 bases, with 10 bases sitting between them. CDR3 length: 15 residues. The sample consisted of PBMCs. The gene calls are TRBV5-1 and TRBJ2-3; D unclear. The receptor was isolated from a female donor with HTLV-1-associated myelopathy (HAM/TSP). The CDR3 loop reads CASSLDPDNTDTQYF. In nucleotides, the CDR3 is TGCGCCAGCAGCTTGGACCCCGACAACACAGATACGCAGTATTTT.